This TCR beta chain originates from a study of cytomegalovirus exposure and HLA in healthy donors. Looking at the study overall: Ancestry clustering placed more than 80% of around 400 genotyped donors in the Caucasian-associated cluster. Study conclusions and caveats: In an earlier analysis, about 87% or about 30%: the productive usage of most TCR beta V segments. When presence/absence was analysed, sequencing depth was taken to be roughly uniform across donors. Cytomegalovirus association was listed for under 200 TCR beta chains.

As regards this clone: Its matching antigen is unknown.

Use of 60 Vbeta and 13 Jbeta primers characterized the PCR. TCRdb keeps only in-frame clones here, not all; method: immunoSEQ multiplex PCR. The sample carries approximately 120,000 clones, 70% to 85% recorded once. The germline V gene has CDR1 KGHSH and CDR2 LQKENI. This CDR3 contains 14 residues. Trimming left V 2 bases short and J 4 bases short, with 9 bases between. V is TRBV18 and J is TRBJ1-5; D gene uncertain. This sequence originates from a middle-aged man in good health and CMV-seropositive. The sequenced sample was PBMCs. CDR3 nucleotides: TGTGCCAGCTCACCAGGCCTTCAGAATCAGCCCCAGCATTTT. Translating it yields CASSPGLQNQPQHF.